One and the same sample provided the 14 T cell receptor beta chains below, sequenced in a study of blood T cell repertoires in COVID-19 (TCRdb year 2020). The library relied on the immunoSEQ multiplex PCR assay. The source is immuneACCESS, and TCRdb retained only in-frame sequences with V and J called. Part of the clones is not carried over; for the studies checked, unresolved V genes explain less than half of this, and the remainder is unexplained. A total of roughly 250,000 clones appear in this sample, approximately 86% of them only once. More than 5% of the sample comes from the top ten. Specimen: PBMCs or T cells enriched from blood (not recorded which). The receptors here all came from a woman in her twenties or thirties with acute COVID-19.

The chain recombines TRBV3-1 (or the pseudogene TRBV3-2) with TRBJ1-1; perhaps TRBD1 as D (5 bases). Trimming cost V 1 base and J 4 bases, with 16 bases left between them. CDR1 is LGHDT, CDR2 YNNKEL, per germline (reference sequence). This CDR3 spans 16 amino acids. The CDR3 here is CASSQVVSGGVTEAFF. The CDR3 coding sequence is TGTGCCAGCAGCCAAGTGGTCTCGGGGGGGGTCACTGAAGCTTTCTTT.

To note about this clone: This CDR3 is also generated by other DNA sequences in the sample. The V and J genes are TRBV28 and TRBJ1-5; tentatively, D is TRBD1 (5 bases). Trimming removed 1 base at V and 4 bases at J, with 8 bases between. CDR3 length: 14 amino acids. In germline, CDR1 is MDHEN, CDR2 SYDVKM. The CDR3 reads CASSLLGGNQPQHF. DNA of the CDR3: TGTGCCAGCAGTTTATTGGGGGGGAATCAGCCCCAGCATTTT.

The chain has TRBV9 and TRBJ2-7, with 7 nucleotides matching TRBD1. Germline V CDR1 and CDR2: SGDLS, YYNGEE. The CDR3 is 14 amino acids. Trimming at V came to 3 bases and at J to 2 bases, leaving 5 bases not matched to a gene. The CDR3 region has the DNA TGTGCCAGCAGCGACCGGGACAGACCCTACGAGCAGTACTTC. Amino acid sequence: CASSDRDRPYEQYF.

The rearrangement links TRBV7-9 to TRBJ1-3; 8 nucleotides line up with TRBD1. The CDR3 runs 18 residues. Looked up from germline, CDR1 is SEHNR and CDR2 is FQNEAQ (reference sequence). V was pared by 0 bases and J by 0 bases, with 7 bases of the junction left unmatched. The DNA for the CDR3 is TGTGCCAGCAGCTTAGCCGGGACAGGAGGGACCTCTGGAAACACCATATATTTT. Its translation: CASSLAGTGGTSGNTIYF.

V and J are TRBV13 and TRBJ1-1; D might be TRBD1 (5 bases). The V gene's germline CDR1 is PRHDT and CDR2 FYEKMQ (reference sequence). V was pared by 2 bases and J by 6 bases, with 16 bases between. This CDR3 region has 15 residues. The CDR3 here is CASSLIREGKAEAFF. The CDR3, as DNA: TGTGCCAGCAGCTTAATCAGGGAGGGTAAGGCTGAAGCTTTCTTT.

This clone appeared once. The gene calls are TRBV9 and TRBJ2-7; tentative D call: TRBD1 (6 bases). Germline V gene data show CDR1 as SGDLS and CDR2 as YYNGEE. The CDR3 runs 14 residues. V lost 6 bases and J 4 bases, leaving 17 bases between the germline ends. The CDR3 loop reads CASTPTDSLYEQYF. The CDR3 nucleotides read TGTGCCAGCACGCCGACGGACAGTCTTTACGAGCAGTACTTC.

The sample holds one count of this clone. The chain is built from TRBV18 and TRBJ2-1; the D gene is possibly TRBD1 (6 bases). Germline V lookup: CDR1 KGHSH, CDR2 LQKENI. V was trimmed by 2 bases and J by 5 bases, leaving 10 bases between them. The CDR3 consists of 14 residues. CDR3 in amino acids: CASSPGQTNNEQFF. CDR3 nucleotides: TGTGCCAGCTCACCAGGACAGACGAACAATGAGCAGTTCTTC.

The CDR3 sequence: CASSPPTGGSTDTQYF. In DNA, the CDR3 is TGTGCCAGCTCACCACCAACGGGAGGGAGCACAGATACGCAGTATTTT. The chain uses TRBV18 and TRBJ2-3; 8 bases fit TRBD2. Germline assignment: CDR1 KGHSH and CDR2 LQKENI. Germline trimming cut 0 bases from V and 0 bases from J; bases unmatched to any gene: 2. This CDR3 spans 16 amino acids.

The J gene is TRBJ2-6, the V gene TRBV27; TRBD1 aligns across 8 bases. Looked up from germline, CDR1 is MNHEY and CDR2 is SMNVEV (reference sequence). The CDR3 is made up of 17 amino acids. V gave up 4 bases and J gave up 3 bases; unmatched junction bases: 8. CDR3 nucleotide sequence: TGTGCCAGCAGTTACTGGGCAGGGGGCAGTGGGGCCAACGTCCTGACTTTC. Translated: CASSYWAGGSGANVLTF. The entire variable domain, with the rest obtained from reference TRBV27 and TRBJ2-6, is as follows: EAQVTQNPRYLITVTGKKLTVTCSQNMNHEYMSWYRQDPGLGLRQIYYSMNVEVTDKGDVPEGYKVSRKEKRNFPLILESPSPNQTSLYFCASSYWAGGSGANVLTFGAGSRLTVL.

V and J are TRBV6-1 and TRBJ2-1; 12 bases map to TRBD2. The V gene end was trimmed by 2 bases and the J gene end by 4 bases; junction bases not matched to a gene: 3. In germline, CDR1 is MNHNS, CDR2 SASEGT. This CDR3 has 16 amino acids. Here the CDR3 DNA reads TGTGCCAGCAGTGAAAACCTAGCGGGAGGGTACAATGAGCAGTTCTTC. Translating gives CASSENLAGGYNEQFF.

The chain couples TRBV5-6 to TRBJ2-1, with TRBD2 matching over 13 bases. Trimming cost V 4 bases and J 10 bases; bases outside gene matches: 14. The CDR3 length is 17 residues. CDR1 SGHDT and CDR2 YYEEEE come from the germline V gene. CDR3 nucleotide sequence: TGTGCCAGCAGCCGGTACTCTGGACTAGCGGGAGTGCAGGAGCAGTTCTTC. Its translation: CASSRYSGLAGVQEQFF.

This chain links TRBV28 with TRBJ2-2; D is unresolved. Germline assignment: CDR1 MDHEN and CDR2 SYDVKM. The V gene lost 8 bases and the J gene lost 1 base, with 2 bases spanning the gap. This CDR3 spans 11 amino acids. This chain's CDR3 is CASLNTGELFF. The DNA of the CDR3 is TGTGCCAGCCTGAACACCGGGGAGCTGTTTTTT.

This sequence joins TRBV28 and TRBJ1-1; D uncertain. The ends were cut back, 2 bases at V and 4 bases at J, with 11 bases in the middle. CDR3 length equals 14 residues. CDR1 and CDR2 (germline): MDHEN, SYDVKM. The DNA of the CDR3 is TGTGCCAGCAGTTTAGACACCGTTAGCACTGAAGCTTTCTTT. Its translation: CASSLDTVSTEAFF. The full variable domain, in which reference TRBV28 and TRBJ1-1 provide the parts outside the CDR3, is DVKVTQSSRYLVKRTGEKVFLECVQDMDHENMFWYRQDPGLGLRLIYFSYDVKMKEKGDIPEGYSVSREKKERFSLILESASTNQTSMYLCASSLDTVSTEAFFGQGTRLTVV.

This sequence joins TRBV6-5 and TRBJ2-3; D is ambiguous. The CDR3 is made up of 13 amino acids. Per germline, CDR1 MNHEY and CDR2 SVGAGI. V was cut by 4 bases and J by 1 base, with 6 bases left in between. CDR3 sequence (DNA): TGTGCCAGCAGTTCTCCGGGCACAGATACGCAGTATTTT. This codes for CASSSPGTDTQYF.